This T cell receptor beta chain was sequenced in a study of blood T cell repertoires in COVID-19. This clone showed up just once. Libraries were prepared by immunoSEQ multiplex PCR; TCRdb keeps only in-frame clonotypes and omits some of them. Among roughly 250,000 clones listed, 84% were seen once. Germline loops: CDR1 SGHRS, CDR2 YFSETQ. The V and J ends lost 2 bases and 5 bases, in that order; junction bases with no gene match: 7. This CDR3 region has 16 residues. Material for sequencing was peripheral blood. The J gene is TRBJ2-5, the V gene TRBV5-1; 12 bases map to TRBD2. This receptor was taken from a person aged 70 to 79 with COVID-19, enrolled during active disease. The CDR3 DNA is TGCGCCAGCAGCTTAAGGTCACTAGCGGGGGGCGAGACCCAGTACTTC. Its translation: CASSLRSLAGGETQYF.